The 6 T cell receptor beta chains below all came from one sample that was sequenced in a study of blood T cell repertoires in COVID-19. The method was immunoSEQ multiplex PCR; TCRdb's version includes in-frame clones alone and lacks a portion of them. Among almost 300,000 clones listed, approximately 89% were seen once. The specimen was peripheral blood. These receptors came from a woman aged 25 to 39 with COVID-19, enrolled during active disease.

V gene TRBV5-4 combines with J gene TRBJ1-3; TRBD1 matches 7 bases. CDR3 length: 13 amino acids. The junction had 4 bases not matched to a gene; V was cut back by 4 bases and J by 6 bases. Germline V gene lookup returns CDR1 SGHNT and CDR2 YYREEE (reference sequence). The CDR3 DNA sequence: TGTGCCAGCAGCACGACAGGGACAAACACCATATATTTT. Translation: CASSTTGTNTIYF.

The J gene is TRBJ1-1, the V gene TRBV11-2; TRBD1 might be the D (6 bases). The CDR3 spans 13 residues. Germline CDR1 SGHAT, CDR2 FQNNGV. The V end lost 5 bases, the J end lost 1 base, and 8 bases lay between the germline ends. CDR3 nucleotides: TGTGCCAGCAGCCCACAGGGGAACACTGAAGCTTTCTTT. The encoded protein is CASSPQGNTEAFF. Full variable domain (outside the CDR3, taken from reference TRBV11-2 and TRBJ1-1): EAGVAQSPRYKIIEKRQSVAFWCNPISGHATLYWYQQILGQGPKLLIQFQNNGVVDDSQLPKDRFSAERLKGVDSTLKIQPAKLEDSAVYLCASSPQGNTEAFFGQGTRLTVV.

This chain links TRBV5-1 with TRBJ2-1; D possibly corresponds to TRBD2 (6 bases). Germline assignment: CDR1 SGHRS and CDR2 YFSETQ. The CDR3 contains 15 residues. Trimming cost V 2 bases and J 4 bases, with 13 bases left between them. The DNA for the CDR3 is TGCGCCAGCAGCTTAACAGCGGGTCTATACAATGAGCAGTTCTTC. Its protein product is CASSLTAGLYNEQFF.

V usage is TRBV28 and J usage is TRBJ2-7; tentatively, D is TRBD1 (5 bases). The V gene's germline CDR1 is MDHEN and CDR2 SYDVKM. The CDR3 has 12 residues. Trimming cost V 5 bases and J 2 bases, with 7 bases left between them. CDR3 sequence: CASSIRAYEQYF. The CDR3, as DNA: TGTGCCAGCAGTATCAGGGCCTACGAGCAGTACTTC.

The table lists this clone with a count of one. This chain joins TRBV7-8 and TRBJ2-3; TRBD2 matches 8 bases. CDR1 and CDR2 (germline): SGHVS, FQNEAQ. V gave up 5 bases and J gave up 6 bases; unmatched junction bases: 13. The CDR3 contains 16 residues. The CDR3 DNA follows: TGTGCCAGCAGCCCAATAGCGGGGATTAGGATGGATACGCAGTATTTT. Translating it yields CASSPIAGIRMDTQYF.

This sequence joins TRBV6-1 and TRBJ2-7, with TRBD1 identical over 7 bases. The germline V gene has CDR1 MNHNS and CDR2 SASEGT. The V and J ends lost 3 bases and 2 bases, in that order; junction bases with no gene match: 7. This CDR3 comprises 15 residues. As DNA, the CDR3 is TGTGCCAGCAGTGACCACGGACAGGTACCCTACGAGCAGTACTTC. Protein: CASSDHGQVPYEQYF.